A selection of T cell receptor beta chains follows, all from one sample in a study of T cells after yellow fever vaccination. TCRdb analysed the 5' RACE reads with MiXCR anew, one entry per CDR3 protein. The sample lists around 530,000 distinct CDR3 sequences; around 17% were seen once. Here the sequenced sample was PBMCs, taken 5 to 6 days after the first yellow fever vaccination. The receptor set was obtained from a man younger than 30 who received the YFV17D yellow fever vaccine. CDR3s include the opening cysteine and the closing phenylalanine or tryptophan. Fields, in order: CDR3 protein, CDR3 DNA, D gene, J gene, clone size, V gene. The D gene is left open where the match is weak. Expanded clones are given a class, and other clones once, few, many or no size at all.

CASSYARGYGYTF | TGTGCCAGCAGTTACGCCCGGGGCTATGGCTACACCTTC | . | TRBJ1-2 | few | TRBV6-5
CSGNGASGGDYTLTDTQYF | TGCAGCGGGAATGGGGCTAGCGGGGGGGATTATACCCTCACAGATACGCAGTATTTT | TRBD2 | TRBJ2-3 | . | TRBV29-1
CAIKSGNTDTQYF | TGTGCCATCAAGAGTGGAAACACAGATACGCAGTATTTT | . | TRBJ2-3 | few | TRBV10-3
CASSLLGLSYEQYF | TGTGCCAGCAGCTTATTGGGCCTCTCCTACGAGCAGTACTTC | . | TRBJ2-7 | many | TRBV7-9
CASNPKRLPYGYTF | TGTGCCAGCAATCCTAAGAGACTACCCTATGGCTACACCTTC | . | TRBJ1-2 | . | TRBV12-3/TRBV12-4
CASRGTGRYEQYF | TGCGCCAGCAGGGGAACAGGGCGCTACGAGCAGTACTTC | . | TRBJ2-7 | many | TRBV5-1
CASSFGRSTEAFF | TGTGCCAGCAGCTTCGGGAGGAGCACTGAAGCTTTCTTT | . | TRBJ1-1 | few | TRBV11-3
CASSYSSVDSPLHF | TGTGCCAGCAGTTACTCGAGTGTTGATTCACCCCTCCACTTT | . | TRBJ1-6 | few | TRBV6-2/TRBV6-3
CASSREYREGKLFF | TGTGCCAGCAGCAGAGAGTACAGGGAAGGAAAACTGTTTTTT | . | TRBJ1-4 | . | TRBV7-2
CASSRDRGDYGYTF | TGTGCCAGCAGCCGGGACAGGGGGGACTATGGCTACACCTTC | TRBD1 | TRBJ1-2 | many | TRBV5-6
CASSARGAGQPQHF | TGTGCCAGCAGCGCTCGGGGGGCGGGCCAGCCCCAGCATTTT | . | TRBJ1-5 | few | TRBV7-9
CASSTKRVTGAKNIQYF | TGTGCCAGCAGCACAAAGAGGGTGACAGGAGCCAAAAACATTCAGTACTTC | . | TRBJ2-4 | few | TRBV7-8
CASSPGGGGATGELFF | TGTGCCAGCAGTCCCGGCGGAGGGGGGGCCACCGGGGAGCTGTTTTTT | . | TRBJ2-2 | few | TRBV6-1
CASSADSFGEQFF | TGTGCCAGCAGCGCCGACTCATTTGGTGAGCAGTTCTTC | . | TRBJ2-1 | many | TRBV7-9
CASSLAQAGSADTQYF | TGCGCCAGCAGCTTGGCCCAGGCAGGGTCCGCAGATACGCAGTATTTT | . | TRBJ2-3 | . | TRBV5-1
CASSLRDRNSPLHF | TGTGCCAGCAGCTTGCGGGACAGGAACTCACCCCTCCACTTT | TRBD1 | TRBJ1-6 | . | TRBV7-3
CASSHPPDRLTGELFF | TGTGCCAGCAGCCACCCGCCGGACAGGCTGACCGGGGAGCTGTTTTTT | TRBD1 | TRBJ2-2 | . | TRBV7-2
CASSLNGLGEAFF | TGCGCCAGCAGCTTGAACGGGTTAGGTGAAGCTTTCTTT | . | TRBJ1-1 | . | TRBV5-1
CSVEEADRRGDTQYF | TGCAGCGTCGAGGAGGCGGACAGGAGGGGAGATACGCAGTATTTT | . | TRBJ2-3 | many | TRBV29-1
CSALVGGETQYF | TGCAGTGCTCTGGTCGGGGGAGAGACCCAGTACTTC | . | TRBJ2-5 | few | TRBV20-1
CASSQDQTGASTDTQYF | TGCGCCAGCAGCCAAGATCAAACAGGGGCCAGCACAGATACGCAGTATTTT | TRBD1 | TRBJ2-3 | . | TRBV4-1
CASSLDASGGQETQYF | TGCGCCAGCAGCTTGGATGCTAGCGGGGGCCAAGAGACCCAGTACTTC | TRBD2 | TRBJ2-5 | . | TRBV5-1
CASSILGHSSGANVLTF | TGTGCCAGTAGTATTTTGGGACACAGCTCTGGGGCCAACGTCCTGACTTTC | . | TRBJ2-6 | few | TRBV19
CASSQETGNWIETQYF | TGCGCCAGCAGCCAAGAAACGGGGAATTGGATTGAGACCCAGTACTTC | . | TRBJ2-5 | . | TRBV4-1
CASSQGFEQFF | TGTGCCAGCAGCCAGGGGTTTGAGCAGTTCTTC | . | TRBJ2-1 | . | TRBV7-3
CSSASWGTDTQYF | TGCAGCTCAGCCTCATGGGGCACAGATACGCAGTATTTT | . | TRBJ2-3 | few | TRBV29-1
CASSPRLAGGPINEQFF | TGTGCCAGCAGCCCGCGACTAGCGGGGGGGCCAATTAATGAGCAGTTCTTC | TRBD2 | TRBJ2-1 | few | TRBV7-9
CASSSTGQGTYGYTF | TGCGCCAGCAGCTCGACCGGACAGGGGACGTATGGCTACACCTTC | TRBD1 | TRBJ1-2 | . | TRBV5-1
CASSYSIGAENTEAFF | TGTGCCAGCAGTTACTCGATTGGGGCAGAGAACACTGAAGCTTTCTTT | . | TRBJ1-1 | . | TRBV6-2/TRBV6-3
CATSRDRGVYWRGDSYNEQFF | TGTGCCACCAGCAGAGATAGGGGCGTGTACTGGCGGGGGGACTCCTACAATGAGCAGTTCTTC | TRBD2 | TRBJ2-1 | few | TRBV15
CASSQDGGGAYNEQFF | TGTGCCAGCAGCCAAGACGGCGGGGGGGCCTACAATGAGCAGTTCTTC | TRBD2 | TRBJ2-1 | many | TRBV4-2
CASSLMRSSSNQPQHF | TGTGCCAGCAGCTTAATGCGAAGTTCTAGCAATCAGCCCCAGCATTTT | . | TRBJ1-5 | . | TRBV7-2
CASSIRLTQYF | TGTGCCAGCAGCATTCGGTTAACCCAGTACTTC | . | TRBJ2-5 | few | TRBV5-5
CARGEGTEAFF | TGTGCCAGAGGGGAGGGCACTGAAGCTTTCTTT | . | TRBJ1-1 | . | TRBV19
CASSPPGPMPQPQHF | TGTGCCAGCAGCCCCCCGGGACCGATGCCTCAGCCCCAGCATTTT | . | TRBJ1-5 | . | TRBV7-3
CASSEGDFGYTF | TGTGCCAGCAGCGAGGGTGATTTTGGCTACACCTTC | . | TRBJ1-2 | few | TRBV12-3/TRBV12-4
CASSYITSGGQDTQYF | TGTGCCAGCAGTTATATCACTAGCGGGGGGCAAGATACGCAGTATTTT | TRBD2 | TRBJ2-3 | few | TRBV6-2/TRBV6-3
CASSSYGTENNSPLHF | TGTGCCAGCAGTTCCTATGGGACAGAGAATAATTCACCCCTCCACTTT | TRBD1 | TRBJ1-6 | . | TRBV28
CASSPGTGYTGELFF | TGTGCCAGCTCACCGGGGACTGGCTACACCGGGGAGCTGTTTTTT | . | TRBJ2-2 | . | TRBV18
CASSSYLEETQYF | TGTGCCAGCAGCTCCTACTTGGAAGAGACCCAGTACTTC | . | TRBJ2-5 | few | TRBV7-2
CASSVRFGQGGDEQYF | TGTGCCAGCAGCGTAAGGTTCGGGCAGGGGGGAGACGAGCAGTACTTC | . | TRBJ2-7 | . | TRBV9
CSAGLAGAGGETQYF | TGCAGTGCTGGACTAGCGGGGGCGGGTGGAGAGACCCAGTACTTC | TRBD2 | TRBJ2-5 | . | TRBV20-1
CASSLSSSGTDTQYF | TGTGCCAGCAGTTTGAGTAGCAGCGGCACAGATACGCAGTATTTT | . | TRBJ2-3 | . | TRBV28
CAWGQGAHEQYF | TGTGCCTGGGGACAGGGTGCCCACGAGCAGTACTTC | TRBD1 | TRBJ2-7 | . | TRBV30
CASSPGPRAAGELFF | TGTGCCAGCAGTCCAGGTCCGCGGGCAGCCGGGGAGCTGTTTTTT | . | TRBJ2-2 | . | TRBV27
CASSLAAGGNQPQHF | TGCGCCAGCAGCTTGGCCGCAGGGGGGAATCAGCCCCAGCATTTT | TRBD1 | TRBJ1-5 | many | TRBV5-1
CSARTTNAGELFF | TGCAGTGCGAGGACTACGAACGCCGGGGAGCTGTTTTTT | . | TRBJ2-2 | . | TRBV20-1
CASSSSRGGSACYDSYEQYF | TGTGCCAGCAGCTCCTCCAGGGGGGGGTCTGCGTGCTACGACTCCTACGAGCAGTACTTC | . | TRBJ2-7 | few | TRBV9
CASSWRTGGHTEAFF | TGTGCCAGCAGCTGGCGAACAGGGGGGCACACTGAAGCTTTCTTT | TRBD1 | TRBJ1-1 | many | TRBV6-1